The sequence of this TCR beta chain was determined in a study of CD8+ T cells in alopecia areata. Study conclusions and caveats: In scalp samples, resident alphabeta T cells of normal skin are also sequenced. Compared with mice, patients displayed less clear TCR sharing, possibly for HLA-related reasons.

Sorting of CD4+ and CD8+ T cells was performed on PBMCs. As regards this clone: Its antigen is not known.

From germline, CDR1 is MNHEY and CDR2 SMNVEV (reference sequence). V gave up 3 bases and J gave up 11 bases, with 20 bases separating them. CDR3 size: 15 residues. RNA extraction was followed by reverse transcription into cDNA, which acted as the sequencing template. Clones were sequenced by immunoSEQ multiplex PCR, and TCRdb holds only the in-frame ones, with some missing. The sample contains under 150,000 clones, approximately 60% of which appear only once. This receptor was obtained from a human donor in good health. The chain recombines TRBV27 with TRBJ1-5; D perhaps matches TRBD1 (5 bases). Sequenced material: CD8+ T cells sorted from blood. CDR3: CASSLVAGPGRSQHF. CDR3 DNA sequence: TGTGCCAGCAGTTTGGTTGCGGGGCCAGGGAGGTCCCAGCATTTT.